This T cell receptor beta chain was captured in a study of control samples from healthy donors and cancer patients. TCRdb keeps only in-frame clones here, not all; method: immunoSEQ multiplex PCR. The table has 400,000 to 450,000 clones, 75% to 95% seen once. This CDR3 spans 17 amino acids. Trimming at V came to 3 bases and at J to 0 bases, leaving 10 bases not matched to a gene. Germline CDR1 and CDR2: LNHDA and SQIVND (reference sequence). The origin of this receptor is a man in his forties or fifties with head and neck cancer. The chain links TRBV19 to TRBJ2-5; 7 nucleotides line up with TRBD1. Specimen: PBMCs. CDR3 sequence: CASSMGTSGQDQETQYF. For the CDR3, the DNA is TGTGCCAGTAGTATGGGGACCTCTGGACAGGACCAAGAGACCCAGTACTTC.